Presented here are 2 T cell receptor beta chains from one specimen sequenced in a study of cytomegalovirus exposure and HLA in healthy donors. Use of 60 Vbeta and 13 Jbeta primers characterized the PCR. Here immunoSEQ multiplex PCR was the method, and the copy in TCRdb shows in-frame clones only, minus some. The sample includes fewer than 120,000 clones, 76% of them seen just once. The specimen sequenced was PBMCs. Receptors originate from a man aged 25 to 45 in good health and CMV-seropositive.

The chain recombines TRBV19 with TRBJ1-5; 7 positions match TRBD1. This CDR3 has 12 amino acids. Germline V gene sequence: CDR1 LNHDA, CDR2 SQIVND (reference sequence). V trimming: 8 bases; J trimming: 2 bases; junction bases outside the gene matches: 0. The CDR3 spells CASGQGNQPQHF. CDR3 nucleotide sequence: TGTGCCAGTGGACAGGGCAATCAGCCCCAGCATTTT. Supplemented by reference TRBV19 and TRBJ1-5, the full variable domain reads DGGITQSPKYLFRKEGQNVTLSCEQNLNHDAMYWYRQDPGQGLRLIYYSQIVNDFQKGDIAEGYSVSREKKESFPLTVTSAQKNPTAFYLCASGQGNQPQHFGDGTRLSIL.

This chain uses TRBV7-3 with TRBJ2-1; 9 positions agree with TRBD1. Germline V CDR1 and CDR2: SGHTA, FQGTGA. The J segment lost 4 bases and the V segment lost 5 bases, leaving 6 bases of the junction unmatched. This CDR3 comprises 15 residues. The CDR3 loop reads CASSPGGQGYNEQFF. CDR3 nucleotides: TGTGCCAGCAGCCCAGGGGGACAGGGTTACAATGAGCAGTTCTTC.